The next 32 T cell receptor beta chains were all read from a single sample in a study of PD-L1 blockade in urothelial cancer. The table came from immunoSEQ multiplex PCR; TCRdb's copy has only in-frame clones and leaves some out. The sample carries about 38,000 clones, around 81% recorded once. Regarding time point: pretreatment peripheral blood. Material: PBMCs, obtained around atezolizumab (anti-PD-L1) treatment. The receptors derive from an elderly man with urothelial cancer.

CDR3: CASSPHDRGYEQYF. The CDR3 DNA follows: TGTGCCAGCAGCCCACACGACAGGGGCTACGAGCAGTACTTC. The chain is built from TRBV7-8 and TRBJ2-7; 8 nucleotides align to TRBD1. The CDR3 covers 14 residues. CDR1 SGHVS and CDR2 FQNEAQ come from the germline V gene. Germline trimming cut 5 bases from V and 3 bases from J; bases unmatched to any gene: 6.

The V gene is TRBV5-1, the J gene TRBJ2-6; tentative D call: TRBD1 (5 bases). CDR1 SGHRS and CDR2 YFSETQ come from the germline V gene. V lost 0 bases and J lost 0, with 10 bases in between. The CDR3 loop spans 17 amino acids. The CDR3 here is CASSLEGWASGANVLTF. The CDR3 DNA sequence: TGCGCCAGCAGCTTGGAGGGGTGGGCCTCTGGGGCCAACGTCCTGACTTTC.

This clone counts as medium-sized (0.01 to 0.1%). V gene TRBV5-6 combines with J gene TRBJ2-7; weak D call: TRBD2 (6 bases). The germline V gene has CDR1 SGHDT and CDR2 YYEEEE. The CDR3 is made up of 16 amino acids. V was shortened by 0 bases and J by 6 bases, with 19 bases between the two germline ends. The chain's CDR3 is CASSLEYLAVGGEQYF. The CDR3 DNA sequence: TGTGCCAGCAGCTTGGAATATTTAGCGGTGGGCGGCGAGCAGTACTTC.

The chain combines TRBV11-2 with TRBJ1-1; TRBD1 aligns across 8 bases. After removal of 1 base from V and 4 bases from J, the junction contained 2 bases not matched to a gene. Germline lookup yields CDR1 SGHAT and CDR2 FQNNGV. The CDR3 extends over 14 amino acids. The CDR3 DNA sequence: TGTGCCAGCAGCTTAGGGACAGGGAGCACTGAAGCTTTCTTT. It codes for CASSLGTGSTEAFF.

This chain links TRBV2 with TRBJ2-7, with a weak D call TRBD1 (5 bases). CDR1 is SNHLY and CDR2 is FYNNEI in the germline V gene. V lost 2 bases to trimming and J lost 6 bases, with 14 bases between them. This CDR3 region has 14 residues. The CDR3 bases are TGTGCCAGCAGTGAAAGGGGCAGTGTTTCCGAGCAGTACTTC. This gives the protein CASSERGSVSEQYF.

The J gene is TRBJ2-7, the V gene TRBV25-1, with a possible D match to TRBD1 (6 bases). V was pared by 4 bases and J by 3 bases, with 13 bases between. Per the germline V gene, CDR1 is MGHDK and CDR2 is SYGVNS. The CDR3 covers 14 residues. The CDR3 bases are TGTGCCAGCAGTGCCACGGACAGCCGCTACGAGCAGTACTTC. This encodes CASSATDSRYEQYF.

The gene calls are TRBV27 and TRBJ2-5; D perhaps matches TRBD2 (6 bases). Looked up from germline, CDR1 is MNHEY and CDR2 is SMNVEV (reference sequence). The length of the CDR3 is 15 residues. V was trimmed by 3 bases and J by 5 bases, leaving 16 bases between them. The CDR3 protein is CASSLLGGVGETQYF. DNA for the CDR3: TGTGCCAGCAGTTTGCTGGGGGGAGTGGGCGAGACCCAGTACTTC.

The chain carries TRBV19 and TRBJ2-1, with D tentatively TRBD2 (5 bases). The germline gives CDR1 LNHDA, CDR2 SQIVND (reference sequence). V lost 3 bases, J lost 2 bases, and 14 bases lay in between. The CDR3 sequence is 16 residues long. In DNA, the CDR3 is TGTGCCAGTAGTATGGTCACACTAGTAACCTACAATGAGCAGTTCTTC. Translating gives CASSMVTLVTYNEQFF.

The genes are TRBV28 and TRBJ2-1; D is possibly TRBD2 (5 bases). The germline V gene has CDR1 MDHEN and CDR2 SYDVKM. There are 16 residues in the CDR3. V gave up 4 bases and J gave up 4 bases, with 17 bases separating them. The CDR3 region has the DNA TGTGCCAGCAGTTCCACTAGGTCGGTTGCTTACAATGAGCAGTTCTTC. Its protein product is CASSSTRSVAYNEQFF.

This clone was recorded a few times. The chain has TRBV18 and TRBJ2-1; TRBD2 aligns across 9 bases. With V trimmed by 1 base and J by 5 bases, 0 bases remained unmatched. There are 14 residues in the CDR3. Germline values: CDR1 KGHSH, CDR2 LQKENI. Here the CDR3 DNA reads TGTGCCAGCTCACCACTAGCGGGGGACAATGAGCAGTTCTTC. Translating it yields CASSPLAGDNEQFF. Supplemented by reference TRBV18 and TRBJ2-1, the full variable domain reads NAGVMQNPRHLVRRRGQEARLRCSPMKGHSHVYWYRQLPEEGLKFMVYLQKENIIDESGMPKERFSAEFPKEGPSILRIQQVVRGDSAAYFCASSPLAGDNEQFFGPGTRLTVL.

V gene TRBV27 combines with J gene TRBJ1-1, with D unclear. The V gene lost 6 bases and the J gene lost 0 bases, with 8 bases spanning the gap. The CDR3 is 13 residues long. The germline V gene has CDR1 MNHEY and CDR2 SMNVEV (reference sequence). The CDR3 sequence is CASSGEMNTEAFF. Written as DNA, the CDR3 is TGTGCCAGCAGCGGTGAGATGAACACTGAAGCTTTCTTT.

This chain uses TRBV2 with TRBJ1-1, with 10 positions matching TRBD1. Per germline, CDR1 SNHLY and CDR2 FYNNEI. Trimming took 8 bases from V and 0 from J; bases not matched to a gene: 12. This CDR3 region has 17 residues. The CDR3 nucleotides read TGTGCCAGCCTAGAGACAGGGGGCGGAATCATGAACACTGAAGCTTTCTTT. Translating gives CASLETGGGIMNTEAFF.

In its sample, this clone was seen a few times. The gene calls are TRBV30 and TRBJ1-5; tentatively, D is TRBD1 (6 bases). V lost 2 bases and J 2 bases, leaving 7 bases between the germline ends. The CDR3 runs to 13 residues. Germline V lookup: CDR1 GTSNPN, CDR2 SVGIG (reference sequence). In DNA form, the CDR3 reads TGTGCCTGGAGTCGACAGGGCAATCAGCCCCAGCATTTT. Amino acid sequence: CAWSRQGNQPQHF.

This clone was observed a handful of times. This chain uses TRBV10-1 with TRBJ2-7; D may be TRBD2 (6 bases). The V end was cut by 4 bases, the J end by 2 bases, with 12 bases between. The CDR3 sequence is 14 residues long. The germline V gene has CDR1 WNHNN and CDR2 SYGVQD (reference sequence). CDR3 loop: CASSVAGTPYEQYF. The CDR3 DNA is TGCGCCAGCAGTGTGGCGGGAACCCCCTACGAGCAGTACTTC.

The chain links TRBV19 to TRBJ2-2; 8 nucleotides align to TRBD1. Unmatched junction bases numbered 9, after V lost 6 bases and J lost 3 bases. Germline CDR1 is LNHDA and CDR2 is SQIVND (reference sequence). The CDR3 consists of 16 residues. The CDR3 nucleotides are TGTGCCAGTAGCCTTCAGACAGGGGACTACACCGGGGAGCTGTTTTTT. It translates to CASSLQTGDYTGELFF.

Comments on this clone: An end of the junction does not agree with germline; a read error may underlie this. The V call is TRBV7-6, the J call TRBJ2-5; a possible D gene is TRBD1 (6 bases). The CDR3 is 17 amino acids. CDR1 SGHVS and CDR2 FNYEAQ come from the germline V gene. The CDR3 sequence: CASSLGEGPGERTNQYF. In DNA, the CDR3 is TGTGCCAGCAGTTTAGGAGAGGGGCCAGGGGAAAGGACAAACCAGTACTTC.

As for this clone: A read error may account for a junction end that differs from germline. The chain is built from TRBV30 and TRBJ2-2; weak D call: TRBD2 (5 bases). CDR1 is GTSNPN, CDR2 SVGIG, per germline (reference sequence). CDR3 length: 17 residues. The DNA of the CDR3 is TGTGCCTGGAGTGTAAGACCCCGGGCCCAAGAACACCGGGGAGCTGTTTTT. It translates to CAWSVRPRAQEHRGAVF.

The rearrangement links TRBV5-4 to TRBJ1-2, with D perhaps matching TRBD1 (5 bases). CDR1 is SGHNT and CDR2 is YYREEE in the germline V gene (reference sequence). This CDR3 comprises 16 residues. Trimming took 0 bases from V and 1 from J, leaving 13 bases between them. The CDR3 spells CASSLGKSTVNYGYTF. CDR3 nucleotides: TGTGCCAGCAGCTTGGGGAAATCGACAGTTAACTATGGCTACACCTTC.

A single count supports this clone. The chain recombines TRBV28 with TRBJ1-5; the match to TRBD1 covers 7 bases. The CDR3 spans 17 residues. Per the germline V gene, CDR1 is MDHEN and CDR2 is SYDVKM. V shed 6 bases, J shed 0 bases, and the junction held 11 bases outside the gene matches. CDR3 nucleotides: TGTGCCAGCAGCAACCCGGACAGGATACCTAGCAATCAGCCCCAGCATTTT. It specifies CASSNPDRIPSNQPQHF.

V gene TRBV6-5 combines with J gene TRBJ2-1; tentative D call: TRBD1 (7 bases). V was clipped by 2 bases and J by 4 bases, with 12 bases between them. Per germline, CDR1 MNHEY and CDR2 SVGAGI. This CDR3 contains 15 residues. The CDR3 DNA is TGTGCCAGCAGTTACCGGCAGGGGGGATACAATGAGCAGTTCTTC. This sequence encodes CASSYRQGGYNEQFF.

The CDR3 is CASSRTGGSYEQYF. The CDR3 region has the DNA TGTGCCAGCAGCCGGACAGGGGGCTCCTACGAGCAGTACTTC. The V and J genes are TRBV7-6 and TRBJ2-7, with TRBD1 matching over 10 bases. Germline CDR1 SGHVS, CDR2 FNYEAQ. J lost 0 bases, V lost 5 bases, and 1 base had no gene match. The CDR3 contains 14 residues.

The chain combines TRBV27 with TRBJ2-3; perhaps TRBD2 as D (5 bases). Deletions cut 5 bases from V and 4 bases from J, with 31 bases between. Germline V lookup: CDR1 MNHEY, CDR2 SMNVEV (reference sequence). The CDR3 has 20 amino acids. This chain's CDR3 is CASSMTARGGRGPFPDTQYF. The DNA for the CDR3 is TGTGCCAGCAGTATGACCGCGCGCGGTGGGCGAGGGCCTTTCCCAGATACGCAGTATTTT.

The chain carries TRBV27 and TRBJ2-6; D is possibly TRBD2 (6 bases). Looked up from germline, CDR1 is MNHEY and CDR2 is SMNVEV (reference sequence). The CDR3 sequence is 16 residues long. Trimming pared 4 bases from V and 0 bases from J, leaving 10 bases between. The CDR3 region has the DNA TGTGCCAGCAGTTGGGGACTGCTCTCTGGGGCCAACGTCCTGACTTTC. Protein product: CASSWGLLSGANVLTF.

The table lists this clone with a count of one. This chain links TRBV5-4 with TRBJ2-3, with 7 bases identical to TRBD2. The J segment lost 2 bases and the V segment lost 0 bases, leaving 6 bases of the junction unmatched. The CDR3 totals 16 residues. Per germline, CDR1 SGHNT and CDR2 YYREEE (reference sequence). The CDR3 region has the DNA TGTGCCAGCAGCTTGGGGGCTAGCGGCCCCACAGATACGCAGTATTTT. Its protein is CASSLGASGPTDTQYF.

V is TRBV5-1 and J is TRBJ2-5, with D possibly matching TRBD1 (5 bases). The CDR3 totals 15 residues. V lost 4 bases and J lost 5, with 18 bases in between. The germline gives CDR1 SGHRS, CDR2 YFSETQ. CDR3 amino acids: CASSPVEWGLETQYF. The CDR3 nucleotides are TGCGCCAGCAGCCCGGTAGAGTGGGGCCTGGAGACCCAGTACTTC.

The chain employs TRBV11-2 and TRBJ1-1; weak D call: TRBD1 (5 bases). With 5 bases removed from V and 10 bases from J, the gap between germline ends came to 23 bases. The CDR3 has 15 residues. The germline gives CDR1 SGHAT, CDR2 FQNNGV. The CDR3 nucleotides are TGTGCCAGCAGCCCCTCCTCTACAGGCCGTCTAGTAGCTTTCTTT. This codes for CASSPSSTGRLVAFF.

The V call is TRBV2, the J call TRBJ2-5; D is possibly TRBD2 (7 bases). Germline CDR1 reads SNHLY; CDR2 reads FYNNEI. The V gene lost 0 bases and the J gene lost 4 bases, with 15 bases spanning the gap. This CDR3 is built from 16 residues. For the CDR3, the DNA is TGTGCCAGCAGTGAAGCGGGTGGGGGGGGCGTAGAGACCCAGTACTTC. This encodes CASSEAGGGGVETQYF.

The chain employs TRBV5-1 and TRBJ2-3; D gene ambiguous. This CDR3 has 13 amino acids. Trimming pared 4 bases from V and 4 bases from J, leaving 10 bases between. Germline CDR1 and CDR2: SGHRS and YFSETQ. CDR3 sequence (DNA): TGCGCCAGCAGCCTCGGAGCCGCAGATACGCAGTATTTT. It is translated as CASSLGAADTQYF.

This chain uses TRBV5-4 with TRBJ2-7; 8 nucleotides line up with TRBD2. The ends lost 3 bases at V and 4 bases at J; junction bases unmatched: 9. The CDR3 spans 15 residues. The V gene's germline CDR1 is SGHNT and CDR2 YYREEE (reference sequence). The CDR3, as DNA: TGTGCCAGCAGCTATATGAGCGGCGGGGGGTACGAGCAGTACTTC. It encodes CASSYMSGGGYEQYF. The full variable domain, rest sourced from reference TRBV5-4 and TRBJ2-7, is ETGVTQSPTHLIKTRGQQVTLRCSSQSGHNTVSWYQQALGQGPQFIFQYYREEENGRGNFPPRFSGLQFPNYSSELNVNALELDDSALYLCASSYMSGGGYEQYFGPGTRLTVT.

In nucleotides, the CDR3 is TGTGCCAGCAGTTTAGGAGAAAACACCGGGGAGCTGTTTTTT. This sequence encodes CASSLGENTGELFF. The J gene is TRBJ2-2, the V gene TRBV28; no definite D call. Germline V gene lookup returns CDR1 MDHEN and CDR2 SYDVKM. CDR3 length: 14 residues. V lost 2 bases to trimming and J lost 2 bases, with 6 bases between them.

This chain joins TRBV9 and TRBJ2-3; TRBD2 matches 7 bases. The V gene end was trimmed by 3 bases and the J gene end by 3 bases; junction bases not matched to a gene: 10. The CDR3 spans 16 residues. CDR1 is SGDLS, CDR2 YYNGEE, per germline. CDR3 region: CASSGGRTRGTDTQYF. CDR3 coding DNA: TGTGCCAGCAGCGGAGGGAGGACTAGAGGGACAGATACGCAGTATTTT.

The rearrangement links TRBV5-5 to TRBJ2-1; TRBD2 is a possible D gene (5 bases). Germline values: CDR1 SGHKS, CDR2 YYEKEE (reference sequence). V was trimmed by 3 bases and J by 0 bases, leaving 10 bases between them. The CDR3 totals 15 residues. The CDR3: CASSSSGNSYNEQFF. The CDR3 DNA sequence: TGTGCCAGCAGCTCGAGCGGTAACTCCTACAATGAGCAGTTCTTC.